This T cell receptor (beta chain) is drawn from a study of Graves' ophthalmopathy and Graves' hyperthyroidism. Study-wide results and caveats: Blood also carried most expanded thyroid clonotypes exceeding 0.001 frequency.

Amplified material comprised TCR beta CDR3 regions derived from RNA transcripts. In the first round, RT-PCR was carried out with HTBI primers, and a multiplex PCR formed the second round. Using its own MiXCR run on the multiplex PCR reads, TCRdb lists one record per CDR3 protein. In the table there are almost 750,000 distinct CDR3 sequences, about 44% of which are singletons. V dropped 3 bases and J dropped 7 bases, with 15 bases sitting between them. Germline V gene sequence: CDR1 SEHNR, CDR2 FQNEAQ (reference sequence). This CDR3 contains 14 residues. On this clonotype: No antigen is known for it.

The receptor's source is an adult man with Graves' ophthalmopathy. Material for sequencing was peripheral blood. The rearrangement links TRBV7-9 to TRBJ2-5; perhaps TRBD2 as D (5 bases). The CDR3: CASSLLRGPGTQYF. CDR3 nucleotide sequence: TGTGCCAGCAGCTTGCTCAGAGGGCCCGGGACCCAGTACTTC.